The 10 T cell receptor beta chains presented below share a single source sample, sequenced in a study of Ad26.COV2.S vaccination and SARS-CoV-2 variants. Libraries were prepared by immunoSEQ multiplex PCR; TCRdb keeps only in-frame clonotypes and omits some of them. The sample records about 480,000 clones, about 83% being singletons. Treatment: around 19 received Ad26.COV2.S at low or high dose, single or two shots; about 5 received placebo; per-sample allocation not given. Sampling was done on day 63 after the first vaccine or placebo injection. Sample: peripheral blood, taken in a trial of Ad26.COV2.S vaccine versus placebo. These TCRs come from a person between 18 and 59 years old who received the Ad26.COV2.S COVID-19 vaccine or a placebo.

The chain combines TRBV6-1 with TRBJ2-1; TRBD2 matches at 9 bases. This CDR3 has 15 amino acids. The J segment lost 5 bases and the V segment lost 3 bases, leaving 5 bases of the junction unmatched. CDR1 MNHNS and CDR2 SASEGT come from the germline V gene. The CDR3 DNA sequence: TGTGCCAGCAGTGATACGGGACTAGCCCACAATGAGCAGTTCTTC. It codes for CASSDTGLAHNEQFF.

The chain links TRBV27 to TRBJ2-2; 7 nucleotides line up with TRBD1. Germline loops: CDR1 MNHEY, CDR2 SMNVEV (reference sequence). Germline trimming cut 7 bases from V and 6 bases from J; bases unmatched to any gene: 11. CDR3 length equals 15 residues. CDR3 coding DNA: TGTGCCAGCAAAAGGGGGCTCGGGGACGCCGGGGAGCTGTTTTTT. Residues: CASKRGLGDAGELFF.

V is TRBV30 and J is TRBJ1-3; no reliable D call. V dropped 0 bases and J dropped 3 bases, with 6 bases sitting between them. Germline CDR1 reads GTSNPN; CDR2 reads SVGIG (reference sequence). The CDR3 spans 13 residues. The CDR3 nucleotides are TGTGCCTGGAGTGTTTACGGTGGAAACACCATATATTTT. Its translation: CAWSVYGGNTIYF.

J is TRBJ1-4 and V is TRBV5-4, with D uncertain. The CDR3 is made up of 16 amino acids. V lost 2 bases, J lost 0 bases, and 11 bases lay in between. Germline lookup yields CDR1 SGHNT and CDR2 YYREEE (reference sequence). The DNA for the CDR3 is TGTGCCAGCAGCTTTGGAAAGGGCGCAACTAATGAAAAACTGTTTTTT. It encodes CASSFGKGATNEKLFF. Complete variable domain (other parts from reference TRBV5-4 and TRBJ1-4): ETGVTQSPTHLIKTRGQQVTLRCSSQSGHNTVSWYQQALGQGPQFIFQYYREEENGRGNFPPRFSGLQFPNYSSELNVNALELDDSALYLCASSFGKGATNEKLFFGSGTQLSVL.

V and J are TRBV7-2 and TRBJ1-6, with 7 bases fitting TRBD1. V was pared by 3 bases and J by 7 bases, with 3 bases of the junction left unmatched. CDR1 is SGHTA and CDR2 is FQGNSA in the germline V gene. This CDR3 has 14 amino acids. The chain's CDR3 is CASSFRDRNSPLHF. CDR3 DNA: TGTGCCAGCAGCTTCCGGGACAGAAATTCACCCCTCCACTTT.

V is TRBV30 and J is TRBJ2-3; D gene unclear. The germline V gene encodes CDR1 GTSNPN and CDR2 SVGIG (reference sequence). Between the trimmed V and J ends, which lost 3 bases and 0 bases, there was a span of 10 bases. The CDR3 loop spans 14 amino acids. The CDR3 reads CAWSAESSTDTQYF. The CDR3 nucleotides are TGTGCCTGGAGCGCGGAGTCTAGCACAGATACGCAGTATTTT.

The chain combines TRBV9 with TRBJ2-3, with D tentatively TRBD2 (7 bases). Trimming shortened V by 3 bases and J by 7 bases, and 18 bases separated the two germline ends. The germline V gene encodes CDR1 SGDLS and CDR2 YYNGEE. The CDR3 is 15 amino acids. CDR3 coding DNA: TGTGCCAGCAGCGGAGCGGGGACACCGACGAATACGCAGTATTTT. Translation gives CASSGAGTPTNTQYF.

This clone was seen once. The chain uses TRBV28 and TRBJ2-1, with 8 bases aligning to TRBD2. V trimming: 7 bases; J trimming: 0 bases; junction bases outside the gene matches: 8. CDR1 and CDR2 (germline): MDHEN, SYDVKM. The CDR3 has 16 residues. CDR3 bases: TGTGCCAGCAACCCCGCCGGGACTAGCTCCTACAATGAGCAGTTCTTC. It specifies CASNPAGTSSYNEQFF.

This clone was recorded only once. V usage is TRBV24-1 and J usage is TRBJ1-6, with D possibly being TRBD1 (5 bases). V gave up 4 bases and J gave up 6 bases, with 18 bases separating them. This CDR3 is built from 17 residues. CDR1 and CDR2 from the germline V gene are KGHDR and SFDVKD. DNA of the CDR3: TGTGCCACCAGTGACTCACCCCCGGGACGGATTAATTCACCCCTCCACTTT. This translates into CATSDSPPGRINSPLHF.

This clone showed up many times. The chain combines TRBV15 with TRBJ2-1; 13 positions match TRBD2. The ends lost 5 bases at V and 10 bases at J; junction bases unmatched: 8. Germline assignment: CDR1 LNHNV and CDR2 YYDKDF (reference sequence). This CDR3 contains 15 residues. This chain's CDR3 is CATSRTSGSLAEQFF. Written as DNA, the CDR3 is TGTGCCACCAGCCGGACTAGCGGGAGCCTGGCGGAGCAGTTCTTC. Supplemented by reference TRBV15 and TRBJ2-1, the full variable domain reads DAMVIQNPRYQVTQFGKPVTLSCSQTLNHNVMYWYQQKSSQAPKLLFHYYDKDFNNEADTPDNFQSRRPNTSFCFLDIRSPGLGDTAMYLCATSRTSGSLAEQFFGPGTRLTVL.